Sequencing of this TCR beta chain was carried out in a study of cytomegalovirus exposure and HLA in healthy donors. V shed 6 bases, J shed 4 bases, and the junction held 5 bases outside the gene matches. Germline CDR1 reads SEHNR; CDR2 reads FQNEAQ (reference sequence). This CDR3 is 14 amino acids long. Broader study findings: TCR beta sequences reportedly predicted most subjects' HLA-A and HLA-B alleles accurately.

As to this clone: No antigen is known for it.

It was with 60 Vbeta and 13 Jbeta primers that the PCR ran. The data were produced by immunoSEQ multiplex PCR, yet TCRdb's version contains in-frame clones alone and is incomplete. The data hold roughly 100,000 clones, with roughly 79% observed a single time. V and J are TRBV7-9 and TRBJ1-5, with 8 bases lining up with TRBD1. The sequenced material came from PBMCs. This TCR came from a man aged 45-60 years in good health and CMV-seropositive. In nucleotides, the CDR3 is TGTGCCAGCAGGGCCGGGACAGGTAATCAGCCCCAGCATTTT. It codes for CASRAGTGNQPQHF.